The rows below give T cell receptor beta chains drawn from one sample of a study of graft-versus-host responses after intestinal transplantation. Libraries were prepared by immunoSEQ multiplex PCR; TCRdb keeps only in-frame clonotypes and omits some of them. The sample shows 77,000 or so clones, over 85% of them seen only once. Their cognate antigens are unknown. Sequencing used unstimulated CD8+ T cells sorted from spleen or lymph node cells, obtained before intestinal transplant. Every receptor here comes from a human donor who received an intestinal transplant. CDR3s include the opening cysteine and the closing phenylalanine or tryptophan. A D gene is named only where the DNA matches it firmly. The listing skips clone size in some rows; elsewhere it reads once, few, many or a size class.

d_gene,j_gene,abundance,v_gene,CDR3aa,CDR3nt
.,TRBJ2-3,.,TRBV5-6,CASSPASGADTQYF,TGTGCCAGCAGCCCAGCGTCGGGAGCGGATACGCAGTATTTT
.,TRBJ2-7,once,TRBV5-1,CASSLSGGAAYEQYF,TGCGCCAGCAGCTTGAGTGGAGGGGCAGCCTACGAGCAGTACTTC
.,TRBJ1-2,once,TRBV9,CASCTPGYGYTF,TGTGCCAGTTGTACGCCCGGGTATGGCTACACCTTC
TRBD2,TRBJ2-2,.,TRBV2,CASSGETSGRSDTGELFF,TGTGCCAGCAGTGGTGAGACTAGCGGGAGGTCGGACACCGGGGAGCTGTTTTTT
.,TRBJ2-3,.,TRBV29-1,CSVEAPNTDTQYF,TGCAGCGTTGAGGCACCTAACACAGATACGCAGTATTTT
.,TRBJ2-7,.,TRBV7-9,CASSLVYREKQYF,TGTGCCAGCAGCTTAGTGTACCGCGAGAAGCAGTACTTC
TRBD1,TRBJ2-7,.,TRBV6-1,CASSRQGNYEQYF,TGTGCCAGCAGCAGACAGGGCAACTACGAGCAGTACTTC
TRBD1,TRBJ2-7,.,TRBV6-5,CASRGQGYEQYF,TGTGCCAGCAGGGGACAGGGCTACGAGCAGTACTTC
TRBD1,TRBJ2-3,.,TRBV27,CASSPQGVGTDTQYF,TGTGCCAGCAGTCCACAGGGGGTTGGAACAGATACGCAGTATTTT
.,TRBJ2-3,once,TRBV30,CAWWGDTQYF,TGTGCCTGGTGGGGCGATACGCAGTATTTT
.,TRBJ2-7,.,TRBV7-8,CASSLGRAYEQYF,TGTGCCAGCAGCTTAGGCCGGGCCTACGAGCAGTACTTC
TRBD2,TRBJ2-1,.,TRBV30,CAWGAGVEYNEQFF,TGTGCCTGGGGAGCGGGAGTGGAGTACAATGAGCAGTTCTTC
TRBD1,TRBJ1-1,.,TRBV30,CAWSEGAGPEAFF,TGTGCCTGGAGTGAGGGGGCCGGGCCTGAAGCTTTCTTT
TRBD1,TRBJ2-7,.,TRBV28,CASTSRTGGFYEQYF,TGTGCCAGCACTAGTAGGACAGGGGGCTTTTACGAGCAGTACTTC
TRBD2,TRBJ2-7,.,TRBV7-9,CASNLAGGSYEQYF,TGTGCCAGCAACTTGGCGGGAGGTTCCTACGAGCAGTACTTC
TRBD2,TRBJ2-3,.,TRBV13,CASRSSGGPGTDTQYF,TGTGCCAGCAGGTCTTCGGGAGGGCCTGGCACAGATACGCAGTATTTT
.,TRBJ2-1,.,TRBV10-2,CASGVPRVSNEQFF,TGCGCCAGCGGGGTACCCAGGGTGAGCAATGAGCAGTTCTTC
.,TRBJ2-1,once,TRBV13,CASSLENSNNEQFF,TGTGCCAGCAGCTTGGAAAACAGCAACAATGAGCAGTTCTTC
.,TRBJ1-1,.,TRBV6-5,CASSYSHLNTEAFF,TGTGCCAGCAGTTACAGTCACCTGAACACTGAAGCTTTCTTT
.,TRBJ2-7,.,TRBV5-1,CASSPWGGRYEQYF,TGCGCCAGCAGCCCATGGGGGGGCCGCTACGAGCAGTACTTC
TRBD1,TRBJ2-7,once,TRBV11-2,CASSHGTGTYEQYF,TGTGCCAGCAGCCACGGGACAGGGACCTACGAGCAGTACTTC
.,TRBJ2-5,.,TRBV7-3,CASSLTGSRETQYF,TGTGCCAGCAGCTTAACTGGGTCGCGAGAGACCCAGTACTTC
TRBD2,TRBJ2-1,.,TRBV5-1,CASSPKREGHYNEQFF,TGCGCCAGCAGCCCGAAGCGGGAGGGCCATTACAATGAGCAGTTCTTC
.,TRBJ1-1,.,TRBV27,CASSFRGMNTEAFF,TGTGCCAGCAGTTTCAGGGGAATGAACACTGAAGCTTTCTTT
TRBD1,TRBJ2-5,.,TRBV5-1,CASRTGDETQYF,TGCGCCAGTCGGACAGGGGATGAGACCCAGTACTTC
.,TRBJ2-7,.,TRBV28,CASSLGGPLEQYF,TGTGCCAGCAGTTTGGGGGGGCCCCTGGAGCAGTACTTC
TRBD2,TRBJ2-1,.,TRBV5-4,CASRNRPSGNSLEQFF,TGTGCCAGCAGGAACCGCCCTAGCGGTAACTCCTTGGAGCAGTTCTTC
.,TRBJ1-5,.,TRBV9,CASSSDSSNQPQHF,TGTGCCAGCAGCTCAGACAGCTCCAATCAGCCCCAGCATTTT
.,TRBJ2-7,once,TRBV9,CASSVAAGSYEQYF,TGTGCCAGCAGCGTAGCGGCGGGATCCTACGAGCAGTACTTC
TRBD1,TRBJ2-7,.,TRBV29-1,CSVEAFDRESYEQYF,TGCAGCGTTGAAGCATTCGACAGGGAGAGCTACGAGCAGTACTTC
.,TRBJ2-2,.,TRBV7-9,CASSLGGPGPENTGELFF,TGTGCCAGCAGCTTAGGGGGTCCGGGACCAGAGAACACCGGGGAGCTGTTTTTT
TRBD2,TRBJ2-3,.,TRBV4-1,CASSQGTGGWTDTQYF,TGCGCCAGCAGCCAAGGAACGGGAGGGTGGACAGATACGCAGTATTTT
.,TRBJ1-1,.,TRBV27,CASRAGTRDTEAFF,TGTGCCAGCAGGGCAGGGACGAGGGACACTGAAGCTTTCTTT
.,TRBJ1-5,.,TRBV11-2,CASSRTGRGDQPQHF,TGTGCCAGCAGCAGAACAGGGCGCGGGGATCAGCCCCAGCATTTT
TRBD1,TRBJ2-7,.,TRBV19,CASSIEGFRDSVYEQYF,TGTGCCAGTAGTATAGAGGGATTCCGGGACAGCGTCTACGAGCAGTACTTC
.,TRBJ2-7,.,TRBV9,CASSGGDASSYEQYF,TGTGCCAGCAGCGGGGGGGACGCAAGTTCCTACGAGCAGTACTTC
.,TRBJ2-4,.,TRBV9,CASSGDDKNIQYF,TGTGCCAGCAGCGGGGATGACAAAAACATTCAGTACTTC
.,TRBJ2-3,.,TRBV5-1,CASRYFGGGNPRTDTQYF,TGCGCCAGCAGATATTTCGGCGGAGGGAACCCGCGGACAGATACGCAGTATTTT
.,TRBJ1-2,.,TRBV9,CASSGVDPARQSYGYTF,TGTGCCAGCAGCGGAGTAGACCCGGCGAGACAGTCCTATGGCTACACCTTC
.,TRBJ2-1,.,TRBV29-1,CSVGSGTYNEQFF,TGCAGCGTTGGTAGCGGAACTTACAATGAGCAGTTCTTC
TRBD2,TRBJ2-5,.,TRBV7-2,CASSLFVASGTETQYF,TGTGCCAGCAGCTTATTCGTAGCTAGCGGGACGGAGACCCAGTACTTC
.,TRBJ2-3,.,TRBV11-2,CASSRAHTDTQYF,TGTGCCAGCAGCAGGGCCCACACAGATACGCAGTATTTT
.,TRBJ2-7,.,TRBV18,CASSPRHEQYF,TGTGCCAGCTCACCTCGACACGAGCAGTACTTC
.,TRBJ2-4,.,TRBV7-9,CASNLQGEGAKNIQYF,TGTGCCAGCAACTTACAGGGTGAAGGGGCCAAAAACATTCAGTACTTC
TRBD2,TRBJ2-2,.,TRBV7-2,CASSPTSGRNPGELFF,TGTGCCAGCAGCCCGACTAGCGGGAGGAACCCCGGGGAGCTGTTTTTT
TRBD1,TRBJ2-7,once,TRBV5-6,CASSGQGYYEQYF,TGTGCCAGCAGCGGACAGGGGTACTACGAGCAGTACTTC
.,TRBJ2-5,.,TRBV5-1,CASSLGYEETQYF,TGCGCCAGCAGCTTGGGGTACGAAGAGACCCAGTACTTC
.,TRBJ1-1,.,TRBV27,CASSWGPYEGTEAFF,TGTGCCAGCAGTTGGGGACCCTATGAGGGCACTGAAGCTTTCTTT
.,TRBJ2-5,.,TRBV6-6,CASSWPEGELKETQYF,TGTGCCAGCAGTTGGCCTGAGGGGGAGCTCAAAGAGACCCAGTACTTC
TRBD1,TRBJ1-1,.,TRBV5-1,CASSLSYRGEINTEAFF,TGCGCCAGCAGCTTAAGTTACAGGGGCGAGATAAACACTGAAGCTTTCTTT
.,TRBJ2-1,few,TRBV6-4,CASSEEPADFSYNEQFF,TGTGCCAGCAGTGAAGAGCCAGCGGACTTCTCCTACAATGAGCAGTTCTTC
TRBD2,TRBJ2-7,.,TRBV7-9,CASGATETPGGEQYF,TGTGCCAGCGGGGCGACTGAAACTCCGGGGGGCGAGCAGTACTTC
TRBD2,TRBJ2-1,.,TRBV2,CASSPGTSYYNEQFF,TGTGCCAGCAGCCCCGGGACTAGCTACTACAATGAGCAGTTCTTC
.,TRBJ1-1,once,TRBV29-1,CSVEGLNTEAFF,TGCAGCGTTGAAGGTCTGAACACTGAAGCTTTCTTT
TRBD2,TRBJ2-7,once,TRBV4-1,CASSQPSGPEEDYEQYF,TGCGCCAGCAGCCAACCTAGCGGCCCTGAGGAAGACTACGAGCAGTACTTC
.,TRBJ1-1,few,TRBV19,CASNRDISRRDTEAFF,TGTGCCAGTAACAGGGACATTTCAAGGCGGGATACTGAAGCTTTCTTT